The 2 T cell receptor beta chains below come from one sample, sequenced in a study of vaccination and CD4 T cells after COVID-19. Noted treatment: roughly 11-day PBMC culture with coronavirus spike peptide pools or control peptides (ViraFEST assay). The antigens these receptors bind are not known. Cultured CD4+ T cell DNA was sequenced using the Oncomine TCR Beta short-read assay. Each CDR3 protein is one row after TCRdb ran MiXCR on the PCR reads. The table records just under 20,000 distinct CDR3 sequences, about 42% of them present only once. The specimen comprised CD4+ T cells from blood, cultured in vitro, sampled before SARS-CoV-2 vaccination. These receptor sequences come from a human donor who received a COVID-19 vaccine.

In this sample, this clonotype turned up a few times. The gene calls are TRBV5-4 and TRBJ1-1; D is perhaps TRBD1 (6 bases). The CDR3 is 13 amino acids. Trimming pared 3 bases from V and 4 bases from J, leaving 10 bases between. CDR1 is SGHNT, CDR2 YYREEE, per germline (reference sequence). For the CDR3, the DNA is TGTGCCAGCAGCTATGGGGGGCTCACTGAAGCTTTCTTT. This gives the protein CASSYGGLTEAFF.

J is TRBJ2-1 and V is TRBV24-1; the D call may be TRBD1 or TRBD2 (5 bases each). Between the trimmed V and J ends, which lost 3 bases and 3 bases, there was a span of 20 bases. Germline V lookup: CDR1 KGHDR, CDR2 SFDVKD. CDR3 size: 18 residues. CDR3 DNA sequence: TGTGCCACCAGTGATCGAACTAGGGGTAACCGAGGCTACAATGAGCAGTTCTTC. It is translated as CATSDRTRGNRGYNEQFF.